This T cell receptor (beta chain) was identified during a study of blood T cell repertoires in COVID-19. Libraries were prepared by immunoSEQ multiplex PCR; TCRdb keeps only in-frame clonotypes and omits some of them. The table shows tens of thousands of clones, with roughly 76% occurring only once. This clonotype originated in a woman aged 80 or over with acute or convalescent COVID-19. Sequenced material: peripheral blood.

This CDR3 is CATSRERQVTYEQYF. CDR3 in DNA: TGTGCCACCAGCAGGGAGAGACAGGTGACCTACGAGCAGTACTTC. The V gene is TRBV15, the J gene TRBJ2-7, with a tentative D call TRBD1 (6 bases). V was pared by 3 bases and J by 2 bases, with 14 bases between. The CDR3 has 15 residues. Germline CDR1 reads LNHNV; CDR2 reads YYDKDF (reference sequence).